This is a list of T cell receptor beta chains from one sample in a study of blood T cell repertoires in COVID-19. Using immunoSEQ multiplex PCR, the repertoire was profiled, and TCRdb retains in-frame clones only, with some absent. The sample gives 150,000 to 200,000 clones, 70% to 90% of which show up once; around 4% is in the top ten. The sample comprised peripheral blood. These receptors all come from a woman aged 30 to 39 with acute or convalescent COVID-19. Each CDR3 is given with its conserved first and last residue.

17	TRBV4-1	CASSRGWLATEGETQYF
16	TRBV18	CASSPRRGGDNSPLHF
14	TRBV9	CASSVSRGGTEAFF
13	TRBV12-3/TRBV12-4	CASSQGPGEGYTF
14	TRBV6-5	CASSRGQLTGELFF
13	TRBV14	CASSQVAGREQFF
14	TRBV2	CASSEVGQRGQAFF
14	TRBV7-8	CASKSETYQETQYF
17	TRBV7-9	CASSLVQGPGHNSPLHF
13	TRBV6-5	CASSSSGTGMTFF
13	TRBV5-6	CASSLVGQGELFF
14	TRBV29-1	CSVGTGPGYNEQFF
11	TRBV24-1	CATSDFNEQFF
12	TRBV7-9	CASSLNLNEQFF
16	TRBV5-5	CASSLVGGSSQHGYTF
14	TRBV28	CASLAGAVTGELFF